This T cell receptor (beta chain) was found in a study of shared clonotypes between healthy human individuals. Turning to the study itself: Three CD4 naive, three CD4 memory, two CD8 naive and one CD8 memory plate were used per donor. General observations from the study: Generation probability values for non-shared clonotypes were lower than those for clonotypes shared by all four donors. Larger richness was generally estimated for naive than memory subsets.

Clones were sequenced by immunoSEQ multiplex PCR, and TCRdb holds only the in-frame ones, with some missing. The sample has millions of clones, over 85% seen once. The CDR3 totals 14 residues. Germline V gene lookup returns CDR1 LNHNV and CDR2 YYDKDF (reference sequence). V lost 3 bases and J lost 2, with 10 bases in between. CD4+ cells underwent separation, giving CD45RA+ naive and CD45RA-negative memory subsets. Turning to this clone: Its antigen remains unidentified.

The material sequenced was naive CD4+ T cells sorted from blood. Subset described: CD45RA+ positively selected. This TCR derives from a man between 18 and 29 years old in good health. The V call is TRBV15, the J call TRBJ2-5, with TRBD1 as a possible D gene (5 bases). CDR3 coding DNA: TGTGCCACCAGCAGGGTAGACAGACAAGAGACCCAGTACTTC. Residues: CATSRVDRQETQYF.